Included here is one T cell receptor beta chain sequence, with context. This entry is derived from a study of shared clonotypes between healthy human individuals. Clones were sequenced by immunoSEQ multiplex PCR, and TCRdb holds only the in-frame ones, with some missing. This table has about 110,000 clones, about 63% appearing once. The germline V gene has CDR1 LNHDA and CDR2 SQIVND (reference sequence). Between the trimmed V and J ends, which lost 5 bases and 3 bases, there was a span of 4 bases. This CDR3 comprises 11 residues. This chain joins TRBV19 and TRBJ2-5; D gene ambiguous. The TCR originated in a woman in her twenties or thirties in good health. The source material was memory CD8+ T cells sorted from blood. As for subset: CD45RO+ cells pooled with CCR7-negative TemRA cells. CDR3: CASSSEETQYF. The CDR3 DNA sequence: TGTGCCAGTAGTTCTGAAGAGACCCAGTACTTC. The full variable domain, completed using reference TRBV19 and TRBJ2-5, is DGGITQSPKYLFRKEGQNVTLSCEQNLNHDAMYWYRQDPGQGLRLIYYSQIVNDFQKGDIAEGYSVSREKKESFPLTVTSAQKNPTAFYLCASSSEETQYFGPGTRLLVL.